The present entry profiles one T cell receptor beta chain with its context. The data were produced by immunoSEQ multiplex PCR, yet TCRdb's version contains in-frame clones alone and is incomplete. The top ten hold over 0.008% of the sample, which has about 660,000 clones, 70% to 90% seen once. The sample originates from a study of shared T cell receptors in the human thymus. The data were also submitted as part of a second study, on human thymus T cells. That study reports: Seemingly biased V and J gene usage marked thymic and blood repertoires. Related research has reported that thymic repertoires overlap highly among unrelated individuals.

What was sequenced was thymocytes. The origin of this receptor is a boy younger than two with a congenital heart defect.

CDR3 nucleotide sequence: TGTGCCAGCAGCTATACCAGCGGGAACTACGAGCAGTACTTC. It is translated as CASSYTSGNYEQYF. The chain links TRBV11-1 to TRBJ2-7; 7 bases fit TRBD2. The CDR3 length is 14 residues. The germline gives CDR1 SGHAT, CDR2 FQDESV (reference sequence). V lost 4 bases to trimming and J lost 3 bases; unmatched junction nucleotides: 6.